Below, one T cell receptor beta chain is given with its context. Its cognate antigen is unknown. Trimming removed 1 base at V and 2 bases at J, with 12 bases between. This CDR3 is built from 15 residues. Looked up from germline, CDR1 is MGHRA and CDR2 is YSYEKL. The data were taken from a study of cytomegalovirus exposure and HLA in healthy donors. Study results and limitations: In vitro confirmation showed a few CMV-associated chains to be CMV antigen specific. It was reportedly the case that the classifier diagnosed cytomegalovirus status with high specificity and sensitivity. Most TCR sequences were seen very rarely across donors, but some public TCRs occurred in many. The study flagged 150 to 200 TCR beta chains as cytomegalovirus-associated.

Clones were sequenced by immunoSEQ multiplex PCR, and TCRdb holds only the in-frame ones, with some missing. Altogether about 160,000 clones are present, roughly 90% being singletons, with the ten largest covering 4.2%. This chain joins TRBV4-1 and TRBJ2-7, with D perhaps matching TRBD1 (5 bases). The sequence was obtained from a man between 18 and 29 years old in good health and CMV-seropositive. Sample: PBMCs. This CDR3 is CASSQVSSGTYEQYF. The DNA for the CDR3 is TGCGCCAGCAGCCAAGTATCGTCAGGGACCTACGAGCAGTACTTC.